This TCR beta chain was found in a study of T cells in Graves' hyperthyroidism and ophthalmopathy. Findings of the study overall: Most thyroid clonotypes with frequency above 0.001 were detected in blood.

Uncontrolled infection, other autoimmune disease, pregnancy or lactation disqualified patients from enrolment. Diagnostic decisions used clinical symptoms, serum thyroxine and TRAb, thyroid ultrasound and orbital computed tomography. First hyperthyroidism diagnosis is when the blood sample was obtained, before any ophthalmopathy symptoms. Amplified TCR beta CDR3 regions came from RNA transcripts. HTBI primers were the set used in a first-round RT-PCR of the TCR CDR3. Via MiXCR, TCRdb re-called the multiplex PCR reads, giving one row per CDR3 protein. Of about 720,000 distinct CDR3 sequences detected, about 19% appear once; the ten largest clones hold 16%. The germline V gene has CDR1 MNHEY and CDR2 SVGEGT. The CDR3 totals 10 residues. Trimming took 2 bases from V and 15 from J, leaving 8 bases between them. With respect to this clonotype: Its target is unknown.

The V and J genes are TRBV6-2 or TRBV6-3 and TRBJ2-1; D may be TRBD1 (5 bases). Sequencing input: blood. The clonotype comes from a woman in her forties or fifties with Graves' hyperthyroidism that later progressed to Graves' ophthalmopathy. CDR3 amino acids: CASSYPGWFF. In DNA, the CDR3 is TGTGCCAGCAGTTACCCAGGGTGGTTCTTC.